Below, 21 T cell receptor beta chains from the same sample are listed, as sequenced in a study of blood T cell repertoires in COVID-19. Repertoires were generated with immunoSEQ multiplex PCR, while TCRdb's copy carries only in-frame clones and drops some. The top ten clones hold 4% to 6% of a sample with 96,000 or so clones, 75% to 85% of them seen once. The source material was peripheral blood. These receptors came from a man aged 80 or over with COVID-19, enrolled during active disease.

The genes are TRBV21-1 and TRBJ2-1; TRBD2, as called in the table, went unchecked against the DNA. TRBV21-1 is given as a pseudogene. This CDR3 is 18 amino acids long. CDR3 protein: CASSKSLGQEASYNEQFF. CDR3 sequence (DNA): TGTGCCAGCAGCAAATCACTAGGTCAGGAGGCGTCCTACAATGAGCAGTTCTTC.

The genes are TRBV19 and TRBJ2-1; TRBD2 might be the D (5 bases). V dropped 3 bases and J dropped 0 bases, with 15 bases sitting between them. The CDR3 is 17 amino acids. The germline V gene has CDR1 LNHDA and CDR2 SQIVND (reference sequence). The CDR3 region is CASSIRLALSSYNEQFF. In DNA, the CDR3 is TGTGCCAGTAGTATTCGTCTAGCACTGAGCTCCTACAATGAGCAGTTCTTC. Together with reference TRBV19 and TRBJ2-1, the CDR3 gives the full variable domain: DGGITQSPKYLFRKEGQNVTLSCEQNLNHDAMYWYRQDPGQGLRLIYYSQIVNDFQKGDIAEGYSVSREKKESFPLTVTSAQKNPTAFYLCASSIRLALSSYNEQFFGPGTRLTVL.

This chain connects TRBV2 to TRBJ1-5; 7 positions match TRBD1. The length of the CDR3 is 14 residues. Germline values: CDR1 SNHLY, CDR2 FYNNEI. Losses at the gene ends were 3 bases for V and 6 bases for J; bases not matched to a gene: 5. The CDR3 DNA reads as TGTGCCAGCAGTGAGGGACAGAGGGGTCAGCCCCAGCATTTT. Encoded protein: CASSEGQRGQPQHF.

The CDR3 loop is CASSGWEVGLPYEQYF. The DNA of the CDR3 is TGTGCCAGCAGCGGTTGGGAGGTAGGACTGCCCTACGAGCAGTACTTC. V gene TRBV5-6 combines with J gene TRBJ2-7, with D possibly being TRBD2 (6 bases). Germline CDR1 SGHDT, CDR2 YYEEEE. This CDR3 has 16 amino acids. Trimming removed 4 bases from V and 2 bases from J, with 19 bases in between.

This chain joins TRBV19 and TRBJ2-1; maybe TRBD1 (6 bases). The V end was cut by 3 bases, the J end by 3 bases, with 12 bases between. The V gene's germline CDR1 is LNHDA and CDR2 SQIVND (reference sequence). The CDR3 spans 15 residues. Written as DNA, the CDR3 is TGTGCCAGTAGTATTCCGGGCAGGGGCTACAATGAGCAGTTCTTC. Its translation is CASSIPGRGYNEQFF.

A remark on this clone: Its ends do not fully match the called genes, so a read error is possible. The V gene is TRBV7-7, the J gene TRBJ2-1; 8 positions match TRBD1. The CDR3 has 15 residues. The germline V gene encodes CDR1 SSHAT and CDR2 FNYEAQ (reference sequence). CDR3 loop: CASSATQGAYNEQFF. CDR3 sequence (DNA): TGTGCTAGCAGCGCAACACAGGGGGCCTACAATGAGCAGTTCTTC.

The chain is built from TRBV30 and TRBJ2-4; the match to TRBD2 covers 7 bases. After removal of 0 bases from V and 8 bases from J, the junction contained 10 bases not matched to a gene. Germline CDR1 and CDR2: GTSNPN and SVGIG (reference sequence). The CDR3 loop spans 15 amino acids. This CDR3 is CAWSVRGGRADIQYF. CDR3 sequence (DNA): TGTGCCTGGAGTGTACGGGGCGGGAGAGCGGACATTCAGTACTTC.

The rearrangement uses TRBV25-1 and TRBJ1-1; D is perhaps TRBD1 (5 bases). V shed 7 bases and J shed 7 bases, with 13 bases lying between them. This CDR3 comprises 12 residues. Germline V gene data show CDR1 as MGHDK and CDR2 as SYGVNS. The DNA of the CDR3 is TGTGCCAGCACCAATGGGGGGATTGAAGCTTTCTTT. This sequence encodes CASTNGGIEAFF.

The chain links TRBV2 to TRBJ2-5, with 7 nucleotides matching TRBD2. The CDR3 is 13 residues long. Germline trimming cut 5 bases from V and 1 base from J; bases unmatched to any gene: 1. The germline gives CDR1 SNHLY, CDR2 FYNNEI. The CDR3 sequence is CASSRGVQETQYF. The CDR3 DNA reads as TGTGCCAGCAGTCGGGGGGTCCAAGAGACCCAGTACTTC.

This clone has just a few counts. The J gene is TRBJ1-5, the V gene TRBV19; TRBD1 aligns across 8 bases. Per the germline V gene, CDR1 is LNHDA and CDR2 is SQIVND (reference sequence). The ends lost 7 bases at V and 8 bases at J; junction bases unmatched: 7. The CDR3 runs to 13 residues. This CDR3 reads CASKDRGSEPQHF. The CDR3 DNA reads TGTGCCAGTAAAGACAGGGGTTCTGAGCCCCAGCATTTT.

This rearrangement joins TRBV10-3 to TRBJ2-7; 8 positions match TRBD1. CDR1 and CDR2 (germline): ENHRY, SYGVKD. There are 16 residues in the CDR3. Losses at the gene ends were 4 bases for V and 3 bases for J; bases not matched to a gene: 11. The CDR3: CAISASDGTGGYEQYF. The CDR3 DNA is TGTGCCATCAGTGCTAGTGACGGGACAGGAGGCTACGAGCAGTACTTC.

This chain uses TRBV20-1 with TRBJ1-1; D uncertain. The CDR3 runs to 11 residues. Germline loops: CDR1 DFQATT, CDR2 SNEGSKA (reference sequence). The V and J ends lost 1 base and 6 bases respectively, with 6 bases between them. The CDR3 spells CSARVQAEAFF. As DNA, the CDR3 is TGCAGTGCTAGAGTCCAGGCTGAAGCTTTCTTT.

The V gene is TRBV11-2, the J gene TRBJ2-7; 8 nucleotides line up with TRBD1. With V trimmed by 5 bases and J by 5 bases, 5 bases remained unmatched. Germline V lookup: CDR1 SGHAT, CDR2 FQNNGV. The CDR3 length is 13 residues. Here the CDR3 reads CASSGYRGDEQYF. CDR3 in DNA: TGTGCCAGCAGCGGTTACAGGGGGGACGAGCAGTACTTC.

This clone turned up a few times. The J gene is TRBJ1-5, the V gene TRBV7-2, with 8 bases identical to TRBD1. V lost 5 bases to trimming and J lost 6 bases; unmatched junction nucleotides: 6. The germline V gene encodes CDR1 SGHTA and CDR2 FQGNSA. This CDR3 has 14 residues. Written as DNA, the CDR3 is TGTGCCAGCAGCCGGGACAGGCAGATTCAGCCCCAGCATTTT. This sequence encodes CASSRDRQIQPQHF. The variable domain in full, completed from reference TRBV7-2 and TRBJ1-5, reads GAGVSQSPSNKVTEKGKDVELRCDPISGHTALYWYRQSLGQGLEFLIYFQGNSAPDKSGLPSDRFSAERTGGSVSTLTIQRTQQEDSAVYLCASSRDRQIQPQHFGDGTRLSIL.

On this clone itself: The junction and the germline gene differ at one end; a read error may be behind it. The V and J genes are TRBV4-3 and TRBJ1-2; 10 positions agree with TRBD1. The CDR3 consists of 15 residues. Germline V gene lookup returns CDR1 LGHNA and CDR2 YSLEER. The CDR3 DNA reads TGCGCCGGCAGCCCGACAGGGGGACAGGGGTATGGCTACACCTTC. Its translation: CAGSPTGGQGYGYTF.

There are a few counts of this clone. V is TRBV5-6 and J is TRBJ1-5, with 8 nucleotides matching TRBD1. CDR1 SGHDT and CDR2 YYEEEE come from the germline V gene. The V gene end was trimmed by 7 bases and the J gene end by 1 base; junction bases not matched to a gene: 4. This CDR3 region has 14 residues. The chain's CDR3 is CASHHRGSNQPQHF. The CDR3 coding sequence is TGTGCCAGCCACCACAGGGGGAGCAATCAGCCCCAGCATTTT. The whole variable domain, filled in from reference TRBV5-6 and TRBJ1-5, reads DAGVTQSPTHLIKTRGQQVTLRCSPKSGHDTVSWYQQALGQGPQFIFQYYEEEERQRGNFPDRFSGHQFPNYSSELNVNALLLGDSALYLCASHHRGSNQPQHFGDGTRLSIL.

The chain links TRBV6-5 to TRBJ1-2, with 8 bases identical to TRBD1. Trimming at V came to 6 bases and at J to 4 bases, leaving 7 bases not matched to a gene. Per the germline V gene, CDR1 is MNHEY and CDR2 is SVGAGI. This CDR3 comprises 14 residues. CDR3 nucleotides: TGTGCCAGCAGGACGACAGGGGAAGGCTATGGCTACACCTTC. Protein product: CASRTTGEGYGYTF.

The V call is TRBV7-6, the J call TRBJ2-1; 9 bases fit TRBD1. V was pared by 3 bases and J by 0 bases, with 3 bases of the junction left unmatched. This CDR3 spans 16 amino acids. The V gene's germline CDR1 is SGHVS and CDR2 FNYEAQ. The CDR3 DNA is TGTGCCAGCAGCTTCGGACAGGGGTTCTCCTACAATGAGCAGTTCTTC. It codes for CASSFGQGFSYNEQFF. The whole variable domain, remainder taken from reference TRBV7-6 and TRBJ2-1, is GAGVSQSPRYKVTKRGQDVALRCDPISGHVSLYWYRQALGQGPEFLTYFNYEAQQDKSGLPNDRFSAERPEGSISTLTIQRTEQRDSAMYRCASSFGQGFSYNEQFFGPGTRLTVL.

This clone has more than one count but fewer than ten. The rearrangement uses TRBV14 and TRBJ2-5, with 12 bases aligning to TRBD2. The CDR3 covers 16 residues. The V and J ends lost 1 base and 6 bases, in that order; junction bases with no gene match: 6. Germline CDR1 and CDR2: SGHDN and FVKESK. The CDR3 is CASSQGPLAGGQTQYF. The CDR3 DNA reads TGTGCCAGCAGCCAAGGCCCACTAGCGGGGGGACAGACCCAGTACTTC. Drawing the rest from reference TRBV14 and TRBJ2-5, the complete variable domain is EAGVTQFPSHSVIEKGQTVTLRCDPISGHDNLYWYRRVMGKEIKFLLHFVKESKQDESGMPNNRFLAERTGGTYSTLKVQPAELEDSGVYFCASSQGPLAGGQTQYFGPGTRLLVL.

The chain combines TRBV19 with TRBJ1-5; tentative D call: TRBD1 (6 bases). The CDR3 is made up of 14 amino acids. Germline-derived CDR1 and CDR2 are LNHDA and SQIVND (reference sequence). The CDR3 DNA is TGTGCTAGCAGGGGCGCCGGAAGCAATCAGCCCCAGCATTTT. Amino acid sequence: CASRGAGSNQPQHF.

This clone showed up just a few times. The V call is TRBV27, the J call TRBJ1-5, with 10 bases identical to TRBD1. This CDR3 region has 16 residues. Germline V lookup: CDR1 MNHEY, CDR2 SMNVEV (reference sequence). Trimming removed 5 bases from V and 2 bases from J; junction bases left unmatched: 6. The CDR3, as DNA: TGTGCCAGCAGTCCAGACAGGGGGCCGGGCAATCAGCCCCAGCATTTT. Protein: CASSPDRGPGNQPQHF.